These 15 T cell receptor beta chains were all obtained from the same sample, sequenced in a study of blood T cell repertoires in COVID-19. TCRdb keeps only in-frame clones here, not all; method: immunoSEQ multiplex PCR. Among over 65,000 clones listed, 85% to 90% were seen once. Sequencing input: peripheral blood. These receptors came from a woman aged 60 to 75 with acute or convalescent COVID-19.

In this sample, this clone turned up once. The chain combines TRBV6-5 with TRBJ2-1; 7 bases match TRBD2. This CDR3 spans 15 amino acids. V was pared by 6 bases and J by 0 bases, with 5 bases of the junction left unmatched. CDR1 and CDR2 (germline): MNHEY, SVGAGI. CDR3 sequence reads: CASSVGGSSYNEQFF. The CDR3 DNA sequence: TGTGCCAGCAGCGTCGGGGGGTCCTCCTACAATGAGCAGTTCTTC.

This clone showed up just a few times. The chain recombines TRBV5-1 with TRBJ1-6, with 10 bases that match TRBD1. Germline values: CDR1 SGHRS, CDR2 YFSETQ. CDR3 length: 15 residues. Trimming cost V 4 bases and J 9 bases; bases outside gene matches: 7. In DNA form, the CDR3 reads TGCGCCAGCAGCCCGACAGGGGGCGGTTCTTCACCCCTCCACTTT. This encodes CASSPTGGGSSPLHF. Using reference TRBV5-1 and TRBJ1-6 for the parts outside the CDR3, the full variable domain is KAGVTQTPRYLIKTRGQQVTLSCSPISGHRSVSWYQQTPGQGLQFLFEYFSETQRNKGNFPGRFSGRQFSNSRSEMNVSTLELGDSALYLCASSPTGGGSSPLHFGNGTRLTVT.

The rearrangement joins TRBV5-1 to TRBJ2-5, with 9 positions matching TRBD1. V shed 6 bases, J shed 0 bases, and the junction held 6 bases outside the gene matches. Germline V gene lookup returns CDR1 SGHRS and CDR2 YFSETQ. This CDR3 spans 15 amino acids. CDR3 nucleotide sequence: TGCGCCAGCACCAAGACAGGGGGGTACCAAGAGACCCAGTACTTC. Its protein is CASTKTGGYQETQYF.

In this sample, this clone turned up a few times. The chain is built from TRBV18 and TRBJ1-1, with a tentative D call TRBD1 (5 bases). This CDR3 is built from 15 residues. V dropped 4 bases and J dropped 3 bases, with 15 bases sitting between them. Germline V gene sequence: CDR1 KGHSH, CDR2 LQKENI. CDR3 loop: CASSRQGGMDTEAFF. CDR3 DNA: TGTGCCAGCTCACGGCAGGGAGGGATGGACACTGAAGCTTTCTTT.

This clone was observed once. The genes are TRBV2 and TRBJ2-3, with a tentative D call TRBD1 (6 bases). The CDR3 consists of 13 residues. Trimming took off 8 bases at V and 1 base at J, with 10 bases between the two ends. From germline, CDR1 is SNHLY and CDR2 FYNNEI. The CDR3, as DNA: TGTGCCAGCCAGGACAGTGGCACAGATACGCAGTATTTT. Amino acid sequence: CASQDSGTDTQYF. The full variable domain, in which reference TRBV2 and TRBJ2-3 provide the parts outside the CDR3, is EPEVTQTPSHQVTQMGQEVILRCVPISNHLYFYWYRQILGQKVEFLVSFYNNEISEKSEIFDDQFSVERPDGSNFTLKIRSTKLEDSAMYFCASQDSGTDTQYFGPGTRLTVL.

V and J are TRBV5-6 and TRBJ1-3; D unresolved. Germline V gene data show CDR1 as SGHDT and CDR2 as YYEEEE. V was shortened by 1 base and J by 0 bases, with 11 bases between the two germline ends. CDR3 length equals 16 residues. CDR3 in DNA: TGTGCCAGCAGCTTGTACCTCCTCTACTCTGGAAACACCATATATTTT. Amino acid sequence: CASSLYLLYSGNTIYF.

This clone has a handful of counts. The rearrangement links TRBV28 to TRBJ1-5; 10 bases are a match to TRBD1. This CDR3 contains 14 residues. Germline loops: CDR1 MDHEN, CDR2 SYDVKM. The ends lost 5 bases at V and 6 bases at J; junction bases unmatched: 4. CDR3 region: CASSQTGGGQPQHF. The CDR3 coding sequence is TGTGCCAGCAGTCAGACAGGGGGCGGTCAGCCCCAGCATTTT.

This sequence joins TRBV5-4 and TRBJ1-1, with 10 bases identical to TRBD1. Germline lookup yields CDR1 SGHNT and CDR2 YYREEE (reference sequence). The CDR3 contains 15 residues. V trimming: 3 bases; J trimming: 3 bases; junction bases outside the gene matches: 5. The DNA of the CDR3 is TGTGCCAGCAGCTCCGGGACAGGGGTTTACACTGAAGCTTTCTTT. Translated, it gives CASSSGTGVYTEAFF.

The chain uses TRBV20-1 and TRBJ2-1, with 8 bases aligning to TRBD2. Trimming removed 3 bases from V and 8 bases from J; junction bases left unmatched: 18. This CDR3 is built from 17 residues. Germline assignment: CDR1 DFQATT and CDR2 SNEGSKA (reference sequence). CDR3 amino acids: CSASISIRTSKRDEQFF. CDR3 nucleotides: TGCAGTGCTAGTATCAGCATTCGGACTAGCAAGAGGGATGAGCAGTTCTTC.

This clone has a single count. The rearrangement uses TRBV9 and TRBJ2-2; D is possibly TRBD1 (5 bases). Germline CDR1 and CDR2: SGDLS and YYNGEE. The CDR3 consists of 16 residues. The germline V and J ends were trimmed by 2 bases and 1 base, with 12 bases remaining between them. The CDR3: CASSVREKLNTGELFF. The CDR3 nucleotides read TGTGCCAGCAGCGTCAGGGAAAAGCTGAACACCGGGGAGCTGTTTTTT.

The chain is built from TRBV5-1 and TRBJ1-4, with TRBD1 identical over 7 bases. The CDR3 is 15 amino acids. J gave up 8 bases and V 5 bases, and 12 bases lay outside the gene matches. The germline V gene has CDR1 SGHRS and CDR2 YFSETQ. In DNA form, the CDR3 reads TGCGCCAGCAGTATACAGGGGAGATGGGGCGAAAAACTGTTTTTT. Its translation: CASSIQGRWGEKLFF.

The chain has TRBV4-1 and TRBJ2-5; no clear D. CDR1 is MGHRA and CDR2 is YSYEKL in the germline V gene. This CDR3 region has 13 residues. V dropped 3 bases and J dropped 5 bases, with 10 bases sitting between them. The CDR3 reads CASSHPHSETQYF. The CDR3 nucleotides read TGCGCCAGCAGCCATCCACATTCGGAGACCCAGTACTTC.

The chain couples TRBV12-5 to TRBJ2-3; 11 bases map to TRBD1. V lost 4 bases, J lost 2 bases, and 2 bases stayed unmatched. Germline V lookup: CDR1 LGHNT, CDR2 FRNRAP. The length of the CDR3 is 15 residues. In nucleotides, the CDR3 is TGTGCTAGTGGTTGGGGACAGGGGGACACAGATACGCAGTATTTT. Its protein is CASGWGQGDTDTQYF.

This clone occurred a few times. V and J are TRBV7-9 and TRBJ2-5, with 7 bases fitting TRBD1. CDR1 is SEHNR and CDR2 is FQNEAQ in the germline V gene (reference sequence). The V segment lost 5 bases and the J segment 0 bases; nucleotides outside the gene matches: 9. The length of the CDR3 is 16 residues. CDR3 loop: CASSHRGYTYQETQYF. The CDR3 region has the DNA TGTGCCAGCAGCCACAGGGGTTACACCTACCAAGAGACCCAGTACTTC.

This chain uses TRBV3-1 (or the pseudogene TRBV3-2) with TRBJ2-6, with D hard to call. The germline V and J ends were trimmed by 0 bases and 4 bases, with 4 bases remaining between them. The CDR3 is 14 amino acids. The germline gives CDR1 LGHDT, CDR2 YNNKEL (reference sequence). The CDR3, as DNA: TGTGCCAGCAGCCAAGATCTGGGGGCCAACGTCCTGACTTTC. Amino acids: CASSQDLGANVLTF.